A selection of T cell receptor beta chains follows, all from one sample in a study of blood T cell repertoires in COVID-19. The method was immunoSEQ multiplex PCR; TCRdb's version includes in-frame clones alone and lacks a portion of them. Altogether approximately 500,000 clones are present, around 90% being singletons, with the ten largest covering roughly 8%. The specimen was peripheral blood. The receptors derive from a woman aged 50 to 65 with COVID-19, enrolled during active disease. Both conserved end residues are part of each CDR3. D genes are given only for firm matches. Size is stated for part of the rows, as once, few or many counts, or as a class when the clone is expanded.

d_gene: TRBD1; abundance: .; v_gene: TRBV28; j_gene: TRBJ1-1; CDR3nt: TGTGCCAGCAGCTCTGACAGGGTCACTGAAGCTTTCTTT; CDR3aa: CASSSDRVTEAFF
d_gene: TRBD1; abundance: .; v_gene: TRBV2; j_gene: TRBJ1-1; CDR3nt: TGTGCCAGTCGGGACAGGGGATTTTTGAACACTGAAGCTTTCTTT; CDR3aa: CASRDRGFLNTEAFF
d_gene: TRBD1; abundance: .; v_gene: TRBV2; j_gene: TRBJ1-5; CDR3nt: TGTGCCAGCAGTTTCCGGGACAGCCTACGTTGGCAGCCCCAGCATTTT; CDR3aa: CASSFRDSLRWQPQHF
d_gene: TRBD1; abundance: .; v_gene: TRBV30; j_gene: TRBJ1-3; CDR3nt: TGCGCCGAGGACAGGGGAACTGGAAACACCATATATTTT; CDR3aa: CAEDRGTGNTIYF
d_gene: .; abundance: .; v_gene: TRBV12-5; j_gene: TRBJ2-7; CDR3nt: TGTGCTAGTAATCCCCCAGGGTTCCCCTACGAGCAGTACTTC; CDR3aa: CASNPPGFPYEQYF
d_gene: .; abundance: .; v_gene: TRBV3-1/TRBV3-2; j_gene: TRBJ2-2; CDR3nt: TGTGCCAGCAGCCAAGGGTATGGGCCCGGGGAGCTGTTTTTT; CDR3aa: CASSQGYGPGELFF
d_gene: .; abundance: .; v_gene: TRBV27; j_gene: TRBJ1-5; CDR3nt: TGTGCCAGCAGCCCTGGGGGCCAGCCCCAGCATTTT; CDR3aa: CASSPGGQPQHF
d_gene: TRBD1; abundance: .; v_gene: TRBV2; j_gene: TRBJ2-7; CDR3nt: TGTGCCAGCGGCGGGACAGGGGGCACCTACGAGCAGTACTTC; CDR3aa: CASGGTGGTYEQYF
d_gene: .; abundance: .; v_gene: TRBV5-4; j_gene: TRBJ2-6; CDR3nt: TGTGCCAGCAGCTTGGACAGAATCTCTGGGGCCAACGTCCTGACTTTC; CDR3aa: CASSLDRISGANVLTF
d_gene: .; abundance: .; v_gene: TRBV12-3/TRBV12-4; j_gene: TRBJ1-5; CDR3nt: TGTGCCAGCAGTTTCGGCGGAAATCAGCCCCAGCATTTT; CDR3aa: CASSFGGNQPQHF
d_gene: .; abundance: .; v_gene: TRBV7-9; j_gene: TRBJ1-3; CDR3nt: TGTGCCAGCAGCTTAAGGGACACGAGCCCGGGCTCTGGAAACACCATATATTTT; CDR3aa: CASSLRDTSPGSGNTIYF
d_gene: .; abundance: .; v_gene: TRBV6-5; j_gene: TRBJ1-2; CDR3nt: TGTGCCAGCAGTCCCCCGGCGGAAGGCTACACCTTC; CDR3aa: CASSPPAEGYTF
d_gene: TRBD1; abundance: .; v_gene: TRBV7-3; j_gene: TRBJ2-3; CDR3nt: TGTGCCAGCAGCCCGGACAGGGACACAGATACGCAGTATTTT; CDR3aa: CASSPDRDTDTQYF
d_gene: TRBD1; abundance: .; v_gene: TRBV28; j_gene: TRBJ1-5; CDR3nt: TGTGCCAGCAGTTTCTCCAACAGGGGGCTTTATCAGCCCCAGCATTTT; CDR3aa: CASSFSNRGLYQPQHF
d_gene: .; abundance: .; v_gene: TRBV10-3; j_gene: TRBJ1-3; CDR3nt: TGTGCCATCAAAGACAGCGAGCCGGAAGGAAACACCATATATTTT; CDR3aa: CAIKDSEPEGNTIYF
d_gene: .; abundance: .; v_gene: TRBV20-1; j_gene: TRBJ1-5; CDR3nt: TGCAGTGCTAGTCTCCCGGGAGGGGTGTCTTATAGCAATCAGCCCCAGCATTTT; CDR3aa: CSASLPGGVSYSNQPQHF
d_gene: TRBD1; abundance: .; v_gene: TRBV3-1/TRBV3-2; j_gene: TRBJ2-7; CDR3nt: TGTGCCAGCAGCCACAGGGCCCAGGGGGCAAACGAGCAGTACTTC; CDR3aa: CASSHRAQGANEQYF
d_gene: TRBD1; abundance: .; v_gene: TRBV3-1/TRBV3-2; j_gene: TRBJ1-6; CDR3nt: TGTGCCAGCAGCACAACACAGGGGGACGGCTCACCCCTCCACTTT; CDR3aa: CASSTTQGDGSPLHF
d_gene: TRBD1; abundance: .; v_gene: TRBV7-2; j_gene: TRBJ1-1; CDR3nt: TGTGCCAGCAGCCCCGGGACAGGCCTGAACACTGAAGCTTTCTTT; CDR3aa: CASSPGTGLNTEAFF
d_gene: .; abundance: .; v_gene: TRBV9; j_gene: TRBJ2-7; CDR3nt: TGTGCCAGCAGCCCGGCGGGTGACTACGAGCAGTACTTC; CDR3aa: CASSPAGDYEQYF
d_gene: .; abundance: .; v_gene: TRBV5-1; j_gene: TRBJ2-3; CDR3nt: TGCGCCAGCAGCTGGGGACAAGCAGGGACAGATACGCAGTATTTT; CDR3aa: CASSWGQAGTDTQYF
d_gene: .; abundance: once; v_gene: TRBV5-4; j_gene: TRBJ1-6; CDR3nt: TGTGCCAGCAGGCCCGGACAGAAGAATTCACCCCTCCACTTT; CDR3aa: CASRPGQKNSPLHF
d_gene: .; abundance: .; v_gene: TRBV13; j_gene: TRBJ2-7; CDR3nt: TGTGCCAGCAGCTACCCTCAGGCCTACGAGCAGTACTTC; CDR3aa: CASSYPQAYEQYF
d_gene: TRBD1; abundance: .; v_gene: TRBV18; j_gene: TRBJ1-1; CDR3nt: TGTGCCAGCTCCCGGGACAGTCCGAACACTGAAGCTTTCTTT; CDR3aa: CASSRDSPNTEAFF
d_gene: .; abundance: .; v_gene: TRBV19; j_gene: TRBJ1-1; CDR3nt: TGTGCCAGTAGTATAGGGGCGCAAGGAGCTTTCTTT; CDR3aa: CASSIGAQGAFF
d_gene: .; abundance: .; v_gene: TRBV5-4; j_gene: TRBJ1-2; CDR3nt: TGTGCCAGCAGCTTGGAGGGAGGGAAGATAAACTATGGCTACACCTTC; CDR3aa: CASSLEGGKINYGYTF
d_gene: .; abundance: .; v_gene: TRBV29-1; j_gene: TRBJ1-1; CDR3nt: TGCAGCGCCACGGAGGATTTTGGGACTGAAGCTTTCTTT; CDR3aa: CSATEDFGTEAFF
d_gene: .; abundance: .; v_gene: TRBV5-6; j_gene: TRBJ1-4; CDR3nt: TGTGCCAGCAGCGCGGCTGAAACAACAACTAATGAAAAACTGTTTTTT; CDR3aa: CASSAAETTTNEKLFF
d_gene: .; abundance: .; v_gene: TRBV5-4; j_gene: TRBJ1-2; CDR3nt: TGTGCCAGCAGTCAGGACAAGGGGTATTATGGCTACACCTTC; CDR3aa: CASSQDKGYYGYTF
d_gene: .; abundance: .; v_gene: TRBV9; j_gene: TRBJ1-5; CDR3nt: TGTGCCAGCAGCGTAGACGGGAGGGTTCAGCCCCAGCATTTT; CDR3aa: CASSVDGRVQPQHF
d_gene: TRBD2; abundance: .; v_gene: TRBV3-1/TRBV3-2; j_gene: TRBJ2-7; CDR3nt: TGTGCCAGCAGCCAAGATTGGGGACTAGCCGCCTACGAGCAGTACTTC; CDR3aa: CASSQDWGLAAYEQYF
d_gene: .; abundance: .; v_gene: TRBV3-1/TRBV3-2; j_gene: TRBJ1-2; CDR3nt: TGTGCCAGCAGCCAACAACGGACAGCCATCTATGGCTACACCTTC; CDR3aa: CASSQQRTAIYGYTF
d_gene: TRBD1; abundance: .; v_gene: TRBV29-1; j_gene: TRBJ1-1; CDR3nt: TGCAGCGTTGGGATAGGGGGCATGAACACTGAAGCTTTCTTT; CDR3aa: CSVGIGGMNTEAFF
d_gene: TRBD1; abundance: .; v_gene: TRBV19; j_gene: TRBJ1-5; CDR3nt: TGTGCCAGTAGTGGGGACAGGGTTGGGCAGCCCCAGCATTTT; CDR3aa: CASSGDRVGQPQHF
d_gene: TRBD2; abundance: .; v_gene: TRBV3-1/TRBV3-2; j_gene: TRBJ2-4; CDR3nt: TGTGCCAGCAGCCAAGTGGTGGGGGGGGGAGCCAAAAACATTCAGTACTTC; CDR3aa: CASSQVVGGGAKNIQYF
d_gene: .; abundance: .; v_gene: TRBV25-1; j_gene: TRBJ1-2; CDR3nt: TGTGCCAGCAGTGATGGACAGATCTATGGCTACACCTTC; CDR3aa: CASSDGQIYGYTF
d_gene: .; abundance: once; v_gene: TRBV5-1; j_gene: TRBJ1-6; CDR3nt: TGCGCCAGCAGCTTGATTCAGGCTTCCTCCTATAATTCACCCCTCCACTTT; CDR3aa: CASSLIQASSYNSPLHF
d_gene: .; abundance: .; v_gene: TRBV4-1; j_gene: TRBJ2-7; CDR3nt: TGCGCCAGCAGCCAAGAGGAGGGTACCCCGAGGGCCTACGAGCAGTACTTC; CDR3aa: CASSQEEGTPRAYEQYF
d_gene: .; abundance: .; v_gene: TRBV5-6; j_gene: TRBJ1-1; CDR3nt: TGTGCCAGCAGCTTGGACACCCTGAACACTGAAGCTTTCTTT; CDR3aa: CASSLDTLNTEAFF
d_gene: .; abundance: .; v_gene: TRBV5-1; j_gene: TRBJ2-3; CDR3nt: TGCGCCAGCAGCTTGGGGGACGGCGGGGGCACAGATACGCAGTATTTT; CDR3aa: CASSLGDGGGTDTQYF
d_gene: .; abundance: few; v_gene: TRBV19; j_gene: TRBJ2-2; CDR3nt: TGTGCCAGTAGTATCCTACAGGGGAACACCGGGGAGCTGTTTTTT; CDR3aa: CASSILQGNTGELFF
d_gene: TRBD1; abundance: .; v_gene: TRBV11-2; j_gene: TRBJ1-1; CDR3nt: TGTGCCAGCAGCCCGGACAGGAGAAACACTGAAGCTTTCTTT; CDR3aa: CASSPDRRNTEAFF
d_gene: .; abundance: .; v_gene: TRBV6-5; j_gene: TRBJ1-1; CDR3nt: TGTGCCAGCCATCGAAACAGGGACACTGAAGCTTTCTTT; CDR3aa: CASHRNRDTEAFF
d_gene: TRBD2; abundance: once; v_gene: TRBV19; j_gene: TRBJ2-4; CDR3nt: TGTGCCAGTGCGCCTAGCGGGGCCGCCAAAAACATTCAGTACTTC; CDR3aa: CASAPSGAAKNIQYF
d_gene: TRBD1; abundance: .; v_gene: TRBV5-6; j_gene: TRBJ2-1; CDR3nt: TGTGCCAGCAGCTTCGGGACAGGTACCCGGGGTGAGCAGTTCTTC; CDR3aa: CASSFGTGTRGEQFF
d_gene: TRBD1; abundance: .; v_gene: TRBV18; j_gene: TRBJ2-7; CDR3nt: TGTGCCAGCTCACTAGGACAGGGGTCGCCCTACGAGCAGTACTTC; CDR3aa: CASSLGQGSPYEQYF
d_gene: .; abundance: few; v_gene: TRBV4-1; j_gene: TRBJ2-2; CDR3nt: TGCGCCAGCAGCCAAGGTTTGAGTTCCGGGGAGCTGTTTTTT; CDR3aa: CASSQGLSSGELFF
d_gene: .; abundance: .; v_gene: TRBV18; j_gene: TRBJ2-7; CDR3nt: TGTGCCAGCTCACCGGACAGTAGCTCCTACGAGCAGTACTTC; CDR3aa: CASSPDSSSYEQYF
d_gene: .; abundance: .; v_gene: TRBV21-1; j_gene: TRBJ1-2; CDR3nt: TGTGCCAGCAGCAATTGGGTGGTAGGTGGACAGAGAAATGGCTACACCTTC; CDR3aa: CASSNWVVGGQRNGYTF
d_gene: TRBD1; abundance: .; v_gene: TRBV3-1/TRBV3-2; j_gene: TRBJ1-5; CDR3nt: TGTGCCAGCAGCGAAGCGACAGGGTCGGGCCAGCCCCAGCATTTT; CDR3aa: CASSEATGSGQPQHF
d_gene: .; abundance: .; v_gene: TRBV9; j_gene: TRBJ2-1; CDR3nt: TGTGCCAGCAGCGTTGAACCGGGACATAGCTCCTACAATGAGCAGTTCTTC; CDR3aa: CASSVEPGHSSYNEQFF